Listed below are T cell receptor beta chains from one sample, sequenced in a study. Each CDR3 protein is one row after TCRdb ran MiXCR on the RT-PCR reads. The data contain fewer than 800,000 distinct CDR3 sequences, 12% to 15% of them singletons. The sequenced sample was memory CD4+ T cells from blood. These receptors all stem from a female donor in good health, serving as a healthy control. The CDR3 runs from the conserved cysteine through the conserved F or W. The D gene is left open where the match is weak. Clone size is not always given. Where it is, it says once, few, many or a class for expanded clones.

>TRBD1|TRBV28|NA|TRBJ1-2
CASTRQGLYGYTF
TGTGCCAGCACCCGACAGGGATTATATGGCTACACCTTC
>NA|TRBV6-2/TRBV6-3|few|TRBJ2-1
CASSSLAFSYNEQFF
TGTGCCAGCAGTTCGCTAGCGTTCTCCTACAATGAGCAGTTCTTC
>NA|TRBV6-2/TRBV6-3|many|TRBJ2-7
CASSYPLWTQQSKQTYEQYF
TGTGCCAGCAGTTACCCCCTCTGGACACAGCAGTCGAAGCAGACCTACGAGCAGTACTTC
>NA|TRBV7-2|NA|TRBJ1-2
CASSVGQIGLMSF
TGTGCCAGCAGCGTAGGACAAATTGGACTGATGTCCTTC
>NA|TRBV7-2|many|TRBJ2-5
CASSLVETQYF
TGTGCCAGCAGCTTAGTAGAGACCCAGTACTTC
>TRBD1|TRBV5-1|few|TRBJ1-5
CASSLAGQGEQPQHF
TGCGCCAGCAGCTTGGCCGGACAGGGGGAGCAGCCCCAGCATTTT
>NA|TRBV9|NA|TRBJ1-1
CASSVSSLNTEAFF
TGTGCCAGCAGCGTTAGCAGCTTGAACACTGAAGCTTTCTTT
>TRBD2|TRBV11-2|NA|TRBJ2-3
CASSLRRESGGTDTQYF
TGTGCCAGCAGCTTACGGCGGGAGTCTGGTGGCACAGATACGCAGTATTTT
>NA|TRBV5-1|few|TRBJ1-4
CASSSAATTNEKLFF
TGCGCCAGCAGCTCGGCAGCTACAACTAATGAAAAACTGTTTTTT
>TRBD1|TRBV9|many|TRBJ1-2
CASSASDRGRQGGYTF
TGTGCCAGCAGCGCAAGTGACAGGGGGCGTCAAGGTGGCTACACCTTC